This T cell receptor beta chain is drawn from a study of vaccination effects on CD4 cells after COVID-19. Study-level points and caveats: In healthy vaccinees, only 1 of 255 vaccine-induced clones cross-reacted with common cold coronaviruses. Marked clonal contraction of both clone types appeared late after vaccination.

Between the trimmed V and J ends, which lost 1 base and 8 bases, there was a span of 29 bases. This CDR3 is built from 19 residues. Germline assignment: CDR1 MNHNS and CDR2 SASEGT. After expansion with viral peptide pools in the ViraFEST assay, antigen-specific CD4+ T cells were sequenced. It was after nine to ten days of culture that CD4+ T cells were isolated. Of the BNT162b2 and mRNA-1273 vaccines, participants received two doses of one or the other. Vaccine recipients, nucleocapsid antibody negative, had no prior SARS-CoV-2 infection. This clone was recorded once. Its antigen is unidentified. Here immunoSEQ multiplex PCR was the method, and the copy in TCRdb shows in-frame clones only, minus some. The sample holds around 59,000 clones, about 78% seen once.

The sample in question was CD4+ T cells from PBMCs cultured with HCoV-OC43 spike peptides, obtained after COVID-19 vaccination. This sample's subset: HCoV-OC43 spike overlapping peptide pool stimulation. The source of this sequence is a human donor who received a COVID-19 vaccine. The V and J genes are TRBV6-1 and TRBJ1-2; the D gene is possibly TRBD1 (5 bases). The CDR3 protein is CASSEDQAHLQGIGKGYTF. CDR3 nucleotides: TGTGCCAGCAGTGAAGACCAAGCCCACCTTCAGGGTATCGGCAAGGGCTACACCTTC.